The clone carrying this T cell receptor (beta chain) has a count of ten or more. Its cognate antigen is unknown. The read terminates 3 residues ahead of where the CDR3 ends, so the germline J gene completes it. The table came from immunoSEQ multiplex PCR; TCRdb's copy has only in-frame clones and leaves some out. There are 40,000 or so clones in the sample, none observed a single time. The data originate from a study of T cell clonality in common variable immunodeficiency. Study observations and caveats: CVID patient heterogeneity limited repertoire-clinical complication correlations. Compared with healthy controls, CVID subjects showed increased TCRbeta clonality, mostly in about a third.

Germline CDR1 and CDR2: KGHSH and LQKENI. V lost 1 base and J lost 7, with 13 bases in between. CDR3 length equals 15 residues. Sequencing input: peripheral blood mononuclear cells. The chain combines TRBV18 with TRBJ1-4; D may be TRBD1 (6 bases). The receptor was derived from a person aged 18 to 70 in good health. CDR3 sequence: CASSPRGQEGEKLFF. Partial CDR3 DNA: TGTGCCAGCTCACCACGGGGACAAGAGGGTGAAAAA. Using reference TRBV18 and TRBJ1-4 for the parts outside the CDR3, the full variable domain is NAGVMQNPRHLVRRRGQEARLRCSPMKGHSHVYWYRQLPEEGLKFMVYLQKENIIDESGMPKERFSAEFPKEGPSILRIQQVVRGDSAAYFCASSPRGQEGEKLFFGSGTQLSVL.